This note documents a single TCR beta chain sequence. The record originates from a study of T-cell reconstitution after alpha-beta-depleted transplantation in children. Unique molecular identifiers were used to barcode this TCRbeta library. TCRdb called the PCR reads again in MiXCR, with one record for every CDR3 protein. The data contain approximately 210,000 distinct CDR3 sequences, less than 15% of them singletons. The CDR3 spans 13 residues. The germline V gene has CDR1 SGHRS and CDR2 YFSETQ. Trimming removed 4 bases from V and 8 bases from J, with 13 bases in between. Sample: PBMCs from the stem cell graft donor, taken from the stem cell graft. The V and J genes are TRBV5-1 and TRBJ1-5; no definite D call. This clonotype originated in a human donor who donated a stem cell graft to a child with acute lymphoblastic leukemia. CDR3 coding DNA: TGCGCCAGCAGCCCTGCCGGATGGGAGCCCCAGCATTTT. It specifies CASSPAGWEPQHF. Full variable domain (missing parts from reference TRBV5-1 and TRBJ1-5): KAGVTQTPRYLIKTRGQQVTLSCSPISGHRSVSWYQQTPGQGLQFLFEYFSETQRNKGNFPGRFSGRQFSNSRSEMNVSTLELGDSALYLCASSPAGWEPQHFGDGTRLSIL.